The 3 T cell receptor beta chains presented below share a single source sample, sequenced in a study of cytomegalovirus exposure and HLA in healthy donors. Profiled with immunoSEQ multiplex PCR; TCRdb holds only in-frame clones, not every one. The repertoire holds more than 200,000 clones, with roughly nine tenths as singletons. Sequenced material: PBMCs. The receptors stem from a young man in good health and CMV-seropositive.

This sequence joins TRBV7-8 and TRBJ2-7; TRBD1 matches at 8 bases. With 5 bases clipped from V and 2 bases from J, the junction kept 8 bases outside the gene matches. Germline assignment: CDR1 SGHVS and CDR2 FQNEAQ. The CDR3 runs 15 residues. Here the CDR3 DNA reads TGTGCCAGCAGCCCTAAGACAGGGGCGACCTACGAGCAGTACTTC. This codes for CASSPKTGATYEQYF.

The chain is built from TRBV6-1 and TRBJ2-1; D is undetermined. Trimming cost V 3 bases and J 0 bases, with 9 bases left between them. The CDR3 totals 15 residues. Germline V CDR1 and CDR2: MNHNS, SASEGT. CDR3 coding DNA: TGTGCCAGCAGTGAGGAGAAGACCTCCTACAATGAGCAGTTCTTC. It specifies CASSEEKTSYNEQFF.

The rearrangement links TRBV15 to TRBJ2-6; perhaps TRBD1 as D (6 bases). The CDR3 covers 20 residues. V was cut by 2 bases and J by 4 bases, with 24 bases left in between. The germline V gene encodes CDR1 LNHNV and CDR2 YYDKDF (reference sequence). The CDR3 is CATSRWAPRDIALGANVLTF. The DNA of the CDR3 is TGTGCCACCAGCAGATGGGCCCCCCGGGACATAGCTCTGGGGGCCAACGTCCTGACTTTC.